Many counts were recorded for the clone carrying this TCR beta chain. These data come from a study of T cells in Graves' hyperthyroidism and ophthalmopathy. Trimming stripped 6 bases from V and 5 bases from J, with 7 bases between. Germline V lookup: CDR1 MNHNS, CDR2 SASEGT. The CDR3 loop spans 11 amino acids. TCR beta CDR3 regions were amplified from RNA. TCR CDR3 regions were first amplified by RT-PCR with HTBI primers. Each CDR3 protein is one row after TCRdb ran MiXCR on the multiplex PCR reads. The profile covers about 770,000 distinct CDR3 sequences, with approximately 19% appearing a single time and roughly 17% taken by the ten largest.

This chain links TRBV6-1 with TRBJ2-5, with D possibly TRBD2 on 5 matching bases. This sequence originates from a woman aged 45-65 years with Graves' hyperthyroidism that later progressed to Graves' ophthalmopathy. The material sequenced was blood. The CDR3 DNA reads TGTGCCAGCAGGGGCGGGGAGACCCAGTACTTC. Its protein is CASRGGETQYF.